This record looks at one T cell receptor (beta chain) sequence and its context. The target of this receptor is not known. Per-nucleotide qualities are absent, and no much larger clonotype sits a single base away. TCRbeta CDR3 regions were amplified from genomic DNA using the immunoSEQ Assay, a bias-controlled multiplex PCR. The original pipeline was this. The number of nucleated cells in each sample was estimated by amplification of reference gene primers within the assay. To quantify the absolute abundance of each unique TCRbeta CDR3 rearrangement, sequence reads were collapsed and filtered. For each sample, productive Simpson clonality was calculated by taking the square root of Simpson's diversity index across productive rearrangements. The immuneACCESS repertoire file appears here via TCRdb, limited to in-frame rearrangements. These files lack a portion of the clones; in checked studies, under half of the deficit traces to unresolved V genes, and the cause of the others is not known. The V and J calls and clone size were taken over from that table, and D and trimming were inferred from the DNA. In all, the sample holds around 260,000 clones, and roughly 92% of those were seen once. The ten largest clonotypes hold 2% to 2.5% of the sample.

The record originates from a study of blood T cell repertoires in COVID-19 (TCRdb year 2020). At the level of the whole study: Collaborator samples came from the United States, Italy and Spain and covered acute and convalescent phases of COVID-19. The prospective study material was composed of cDNA or gDNA derived from T cells, B-cell-depleted T cells, or PBMCs. The dataset comprised deeply sampled blood TCRbeta repertoires from subjects exposed to, actively infected with, or recovered from COVID-19. A freely available public database, intended as a resource for researchers studying the immune response to SARS-CoV-2, is where the repertoires were released. Samples were obtained from the ongoing ImmuneRACE study (first 160 participants) and from about 1,300 subjects provided by 6 global collaborators. The sample metadata nearly always contained a de-identified subject ID, COVID-19 status, age in years and sex. Where available, HLA class I and class II types were taken from metadata supplied by the sample provider and were not determined by assay-based typing.

One collaborating source in Seattle enrolled patients during active infection and followed them longitudinally through the course of disease. The collaborating institutions used their own protocols to collect whole blood in K2EDTA tubes. For TCRbeta analysis, collaborators shipped samples as frozen whole blood, isolated PBMCs, or DNA extracted from either of those sample types. The CDR1 and CDR2 encoded by the germline V gene (reference sequence) are MNHEY and SMNVEV. CDR3 length: 17 amino acids, cysteine to phenylalanine. Only CDR3 DNA is held: 51 bases, read in frame from base 1. The V end loses 0 bases and the J end loses 1 base, and a stretch of 15 bases separates them. General findings and caveats noted by the study authors: The amount of clinical and demographic metadata varied by source and participant and was provided uncurated.

Sample: peripheral blood. The receptor was derived from a woman aged 30 to 39 with COVID-19, enrolled during active disease. The V and J segments used are TRBV27 and TRBJ1-2; TRBD1 is perhaps the D gene, given 6 matching bases. The CDR3 region: CASSLSPDRPNNYGYTF. The nucleotide sequence reads as follows: TGTGCCAGCAGTTTATCCCCCGACAGGCCTAATAACTATGGCTACACCTTC.